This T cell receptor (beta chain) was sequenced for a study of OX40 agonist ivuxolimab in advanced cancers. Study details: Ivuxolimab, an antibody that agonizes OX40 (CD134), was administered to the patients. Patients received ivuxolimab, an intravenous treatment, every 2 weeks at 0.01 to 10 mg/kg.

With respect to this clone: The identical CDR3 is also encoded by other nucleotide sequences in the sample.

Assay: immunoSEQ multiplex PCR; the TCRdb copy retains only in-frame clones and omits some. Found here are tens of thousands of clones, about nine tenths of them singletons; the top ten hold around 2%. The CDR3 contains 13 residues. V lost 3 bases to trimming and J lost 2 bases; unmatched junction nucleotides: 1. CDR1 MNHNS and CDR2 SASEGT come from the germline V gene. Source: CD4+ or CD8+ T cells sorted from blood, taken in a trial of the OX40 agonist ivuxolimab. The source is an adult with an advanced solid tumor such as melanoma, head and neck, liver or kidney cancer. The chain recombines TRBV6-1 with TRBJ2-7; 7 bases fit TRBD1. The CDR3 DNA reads TGTGCCAGCAGTGACCAGGGGGCCTACGAGCAGTACTTC. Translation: CASSDQGAYEQYF.